The rows below give T cell receptor beta chains drawn from one sample of a study of CD8 T cells in Susac syndrome. MiXCR, applied by TCRdb to the immunoSEQ multiplex PCR reads, yields one record per CDR3 protein. The repertoire has approximately 190,000 distinct CDR3 sequences, about 95% of them found once; the top ten carry about 0.15%. The source material was CD8+ T cells from PBMCs. Receptor source: a human donor with Susac syndrome. The CDR3 runs from the conserved cysteine through the conserved F or W.

v_gene,j_gene,len,CDR3aa
TRBV5-6,TRBJ2-2,16,CASSLDRHLNTGELFF
TRBV27,TRBJ2-7,14,CASCPSADSYEQYF
TRBV7-8,TRBJ1-2,14,CASSLTTGAVGYTF
TRBV2,TRBJ2-7,14,CASSESWTSGGKYF
TRBV18,TRBJ2-5,15,CASSPHRLSQETQYF
TRBV28,TRBJ2-7,14,CASSLSGPYYEQYF
TRBV11-3,TRBJ1-1,13,CASSQIVGTEAFF
TRBV13,TRBJ2-7,15,CASSLGLQIQGEQYF
TRBV27,TRBJ1-5,16,CASSPASGYSNQPQHF
TRBV5-1,TRBJ2-7,14,CASSFGGEPYEQYF
TRBV9,TRBJ2-1,17,CASSVVKTVISVNEQFF
TRBV28,TRBJ2-7,14,CASSRTGALYEQYF
TRBV11-3,TRBJ2-2,14,CASSYHRGSGELFF
TRBV30,TRBJ2-1,13,CAWIRRSYNEQFF
TRBV20-1,TRBJ1-1,13,CSARGRGTTEAFF
TRBV10-2,TRBJ1-2,13,CASSERWDYGYTF
TRBV7-8,TRBJ2-3,14,CASSSSLSWDTQYF
TRBV20-1,TRBJ2-1,13,CRETSGRANEQFF
TRBV25-1,TRBJ1-1,13,CASSEVGNMKAFF
TRBV12-3/TRBV12-4,TRBJ2-1,16,CASPGTSGGPYNEQFF
TRBV3-1,TRBJ1-5,16,CASSQRTGGDNQPQHF
TRBV7-9,TRBJ1-6,13,CAGGQGGNSPLHF
TRBV30,TRBJ1-4,16,CAWSEATGSFNEKLFF
TRBV6-1,TRBJ2-7,17,CASSEVLVRGSGYEQYF
TRBV4-2,TRBJ1-5,15,CASSQEFAANQPQHF
TRBV4-2,TRBJ1-5,17,CASSQALLGGSNQPQHF
TRBV29-1,TRBJ1-5,12,CSVGQGNQPQHF
TRBV23-1,TRBJ2-5,14,CASNRTDLQETQYF
TRBV4-2,TRBJ2-2,16,CASSQEGNQWTGELFF
TRBV7-9,TRBJ1-2,11,CASTEMNGYTF
TRBV15,TRBJ2-7,16,CATSRSFREKAYEQYF
TRBV12-3/TRBV12-4,TRBJ1-1,11,CASSRDTEAFF
TRBV4-2,TRBJ2-1,12,CASSQVDNEQFF
TRBV30,TRBJ1-2,13,CAWSAGTNYGYTF
TRBV5-1,TRBJ1-1,15,CASSGTGAGGTEAFF
TRBV9,TRBJ2-1,12,CASSDGRNEQFF
TRBV20-1,TRBJ2-7,16,CSASPNNGTGFHEQYF
TRBV19,TRBJ2-5,13,CASREVGSETQYF
TRBV13,TRBJ2-5,17,CASSLTENQGEWETQYF
TRBV12-3/TRBV12-4,TRBJ2-7,15,CASSWSGTQSYEQYF
TRBV15,TRBJ2-1,15,CATSSPVLEFNEQFF
TRBV7-2,TRBJ2-5,16,CASRPTDRLTQETQYF
TRBV29-1,TRBJ2-1,14,CSVGDRPDYNEQFF
TRBV24-1,TRBJ2-1,15,CATSASSGRDNEQFF
TRBV30,TRBJ2-1,14,CAWSYEGGYNEQFF
TRBV4-1,TRBJ2-3,14,CASSQEGRWNTQYF
TRBV28,TRBJ1-2,12,CASSLGRYGYTF
TRBV7-9,TRBJ1-1,13,CASSLEQATEAFF
TRBV20-1,TRBJ2-3,16,CSARSTELGSTDTQYF
TRBV9,TRBJ2-7,13,CASSGRQGWEQYF